These 12 T cell receptor beta chains share one sample of origin, sequenced in a study of T cells in Graves' hyperthyroidism and ophthalmopathy. RNA transcripts were the template for amplifying TCR beta CDR3 regions. A set of HTBI primers served as the primers for a first-round RT-PCR of the TCR CDR3. Via MiXCR, TCRdb re-called the multiplex PCR reads, giving one row per CDR3 protein. The table shows 550,000 to 650,000 distinct CDR3 sequences, with around 15% occurring only once. The material sequenced was blood. Receptors originate from a woman between 40 and 55 years old with Graves' hyperthyroidism.

This clonotype was seen repeatedly, ten times or more. The genes are TRBV3-1 and TRBJ2-1, with 8 bases that match TRBD2. The CDR3 runs to 14 residues. Germline-derived CDR1 and CDR2 are LGHDT and YNNKEL (reference sequence). Trimming cost V 0 bases and J 8 bases; bases outside gene matches: 3. This chain's CDR3 is CASSQDLAGDEQFF. For the CDR3, the DNA is TGTGCCAGCAGCCAAGACCTAGCGGGTGATGAGCAGTTCTTC.

This CDR3 reads CASSVYPGQGDYGYTF. The CDR3 bases are TGTGCCAGTAGTGTATATCCGGGACAGGGCGACTATGGCTACACCTTC. V is TRBV19 and J is TRBJ1-2, with TRBD1 identical over 9 bases. The V segment lost 5 bases and the J segment 3 bases; nucleotides outside the gene matches: 10. Germline V lookup: CDR1 LNHDA, CDR2 SQIVND (reference sequence). The CDR3 sequence is 16 residues long.

This rearrangement joins TRBV13 to TRBJ2-3; 10 bases agree with TRBD2. CDR1 is PRHDT and CDR2 is FYEKMQ in the germline V gene (reference sequence). The CDR3 loop spans 16 amino acids. V was pared by 5 bases and J by 6 bases, with 11 bases of the junction left unmatched. This chain's CDR3 is CASSPEREGRRDTQYF. CDR3 DNA sequence: TGTGCCAGCAGCCCCGAGCGGGAGGGGAGAAGGGATACGCAGTATTTT. Full variable domain (remainder filled in from reference TRBV13 and TRBJ2-3): AAGVIQSPRHLIKEKRETATLKCYPIPRHDTVYWYQQGPGQDPQFLISFYEKMQSDKGSIPDRFSAQQFSDYHSELNMSSLELGDSALYFCASSPEREGRRDTQYFGPGTRLTVL.

This clonotype occurred a few times. Since a much larger clone is just one base distant, this may be a read error. J is TRBJ2-7 and V is TRBV27; D is unclear. Germline-derived CDR1 and CDR2 are MNHEY and SMNVEV (reference sequence). The CDR3 is 13 amino acids. The chain's CDR3 is CASSLKSSYGQYF. In DNA, the CDR3 is TGTGCCAGCAGTTTAAAGAGTAGCTACGGGCAGTACTTC.

This clonotype occurred many times. The rearrangement links TRBV7-2 to TRBJ1-2, with 10 positions matching TRBD1. CDR3 length equals 15 residues. Germline loops: CDR1 SGHTA, CDR2 FQGNSA. Losses at the gene ends were 5 bases for V and 4 bases for J; bases not matched to a gene: 7. CDR3 DNA: TGTGCCAGCAGCCAGAGGGGACAGGGGAGCTATGGCTACACCTTC. Encoded protein: CASSQRGQGSYGYTF.

This clonotype occurred many times. The chain employs TRBV12-3 or TRBV12-4 and TRBJ2-6, with TRBD1 matching over 11 bases. J gave up 4 bases and V 6 bases, and 2 bases lay outside the gene matches. This CDR3 spans 15 amino acids. Here the CDR3 DNA reads TGTGCCAGCAGGGACAGGGGGCCGGGGGCCAACGTCCTGACTTTC. Translating gives CASRDRGPGANVLTF.

This clonotype was detected only a few times. The gene calls are TRBV20-1 and TRBJ2-7; 10 bases align to TRBD1. Per germline, CDR1 DFQATT and CDR2 SNEGSKA (reference sequence). V was clipped by 6 bases and J by 5 bases; unmatched bases: 16. The CDR3 is made up of 16 amino acids. DNA for the CDR3: TGCAGTGCCGCAAAGCGGGACCGGGACAGGGGCCACGAGCAGTACTTC. Translating it yields CSAAKRDRDRGHEQYF.

In this sample, this clonotype turned up many times. The V call is TRBV29-1, the J call TRBJ2-1, with TRBD2 identical over 7 bases. Trimming cost V 1 base and J 8 bases; bases outside gene matches: 17. Germline V gives CDR1 SQVTM, CDR2 ANQGSEA. CDR3 size: 17 residues. The chain's CDR3 is CSVEGLPGEGILDEQFF. The CDR3 DNA is TGCAGCGTTGAAGGCCTCCCTGGGGAGGGGATTCTCGATGAGCAGTTCTTC.

This clonotype was seen at least ten times. The V call is TRBV12-3 or TRBV12-4, the J call TRBJ1-2; TRBD1 is a possible D gene (5 bases). This CDR3 spans 14 amino acids. The germline V and J ends were trimmed by 5 bases and 4 bases, with 14 bases remaining between them. The CDR3 DNA sequence: TGTGCCAGCAGTGACCCCCTTAGGGGCTATGGCTACACCTTC. Its protein product is CASSDPLRGYGYTF.

This clonotype was counted only a few times. Possible read error: a much larger clone is one base away. This chain joins TRBV18 and TRBJ1-1; the D is unclear. This CDR3 is 15 amino acids long. Per the germline V gene, CDR1 is KGHSH and CDR2 is LQKENI. Trimming took 2 bases from V and 1 from J, leaving 11 bases between them. The DNA for the CDR3 is TGTGCCAGCTCACCAAAACAGAAGTCGAACACTGAAGCTTTCTTT. Translation: CASSPKQKSNTEAFF.

Written as DNA, the CDR3 is TGCGCCAGCAGCCCGGGAGGCAGGGACGTAACCGGGGAGCTGTTTTTT. This gives the protein CASSPGGRDVTGELFF. V is TRBV5-1 and J is TRBJ2-2; 7 nucleotides align to TRBD2. In germline, CDR1 is SGHRS, CDR2 YFSETQ. The junction had 11 bases not matched to a gene; V was cut back by 4 bases and J by 5 bases. The CDR3 extends over 16 amino acids.

This clonotype was found many times. The chain employs TRBV20-1 and TRBJ2-1, with TRBD1 matching 10 bases. V was clipped by 0 bases and J by 7 bases; unmatched bases: 18. The CDR3 is made up of 19 amino acids. In germline, CDR1 is DFQATT, CDR2 SNEGSKA (reference sequence). The CDR3 DNA is TGCAGTGCTAGAGATCCCCGTAGACTTGGGACAGGGGCTGGAAATGAGCAGTTCTTC. Protein: CSARDPRRLGTGAGNEQFF.